This TCR beta chain was identified during a study of T cell changes during pregnancy in multiple sclerosis. Only in-frame clones appear in the TCRdb table, and some are missing; sequencing was by immunoSEQ multiplex PCR. The data hold 70,000 to 95,000 clones, with about 94% observed a single time. The trim removed 6 bases at V and 0 bases at J, leaving 14 bases unmatched. In germline, CDR1 is SGHNT, CDR2 YYREEE (reference sequence). This CDR3 has 19 amino acids. The chain couples TRBV5-4 to TRBJ2-6; 8 bases fit TRBD1. The sequence derives from a female donor with multiple sclerosis, enrolled in a pregnancy study. This specimen was peripheral blood, taken in the third trimester of pregnancy. The CDR3 protein is CASTRPRDRPGSGANVLTF. CDR3 sequence (DNA): TGTGCCAGCACCAGGCCCAGGGACAGGCCCGGCTCTGGGGCCAACGTCCTGACTTTC.